This entry lists 30 T cell receptor beta chains sequenced from one sample in a study of cytomegalovirus exposure and HLA in healthy donors (dated by TCRdb to the late 2010s). Library creation used the immunoSEQ multiplex PCR assay. For the multiplex PCR, a mixture combining 60 forward primers for TCR Vbeta segments and 13 reverse primers for TCR Jbeta segments was used. In TCRdb, the immuneACCESS table is reduced to in-frame sequences with V and J assigned. These tables do not hold every clone; where another copy was compared, an unresolved V gene accounts for under half, and the others remain unexplained. Recorded for this sample are about 120,000 clones; about 76% of them occurred a single time. The ten largest clones capture 3.9% of the sample. Sequencing was done on a sample of PBMCs. These receptors were obtained from a woman in her twenties or thirties in good health and CMV-seronegative.

The chain employs TRBV4-3 and TRBJ2-2, with 8 bases matching TRBD2. CDR1 and CDR2 from the germline V gene are LGHNA and YSLEER. This CDR3 has 16 amino acids. Trimming at V came to 1 base and at J to 5 bases, leaving 6 bases not matched to a gene. The CDR3, as DNA: TGCGCCAGCAGCCAAGTGAGCGGGAGCACGACCGGGGAGCTGTTTTTT. This translates into CASSQVSGSTTGELFF.

This clone was observed once. V gene TRBV11-2 combines with J gene TRBJ2-1, with D unclear. CDR3 length equals 15 residues. The V gene lost 4 bases and the J gene lost 4 bases, with 14 bases spanning the gap. Germline CDR1 SGHAT, CDR2 FQNNGV. CDR3: CASSSDLVPYNEQFF. CDR3 nucleotides: TGTGCCAGCAGCTCCGATTTAGTCCCTTACAATGAGCAGTTCTTC.

V is TRBV28 and J is TRBJ2-3; TRBD1 matches at 7 bases. This CDR3 is built from 13 residues. V lost 6 bases and J lost 3; bases outside the gene matches: 3. Germline values: CDR1 MDHEN, CDR2 SYDVKM. The DNA of the CDR3 is TGTGCCAGCAGGGGGACAGCTACAGATACGCAGTATTTT. It codes for CASRGTATDTQYF.

This rearrangement joins TRBV10-3 to TRBJ1-3, with D uncertain. V was shortened by 11 bases and J by 1 base, with 21 bases between the two germline ends. CDR1 is ENHRY and CDR2 is SYGVKD in the germline V gene. The CDR3 sequence is 16 residues long. CDR3 bases: TGTGCCGTGCATGCAAGTCTGACAAAATCTGGAAACACCATATATTTT. Translated: CAVHASLTKSGNTIYF.

Only a few counts were recorded for this clone. V and J are TRBV6-6 and TRBJ2-2, with TRBD2 identical over 9 bases. Germline V gives CDR1 MNHNY, CDR2 SVGAGI (reference sequence). The junction had 4 bases not matched to a gene; V was cut back by 1 base and J by 4 bases. CDR3 length equals 16 residues. The CDR3 coding sequence is TGTGCCAGCAGTTACTTTCTAGCGGGGCGCACCGGGGAGCTGTTTTTT. Translating it yields CASSYFLAGRTGELFF.

V gene TRBV4-3 combines with J gene TRBJ1-3; 7 positions match TRBD1. CDR1 is LGHNA, CDR2 YSLEER, per germline. V gave up 0 bases and J gave up 2 bases; unmatched junction bases: 7. The length of the CDR3 is 17 residues. This CDR3 reads CASSQDLRGQTGNTIYF. The CDR3 coding sequence is TGCGCCAGCAGCCAAGATCTTAGGGGGCAAACTGGAAACACCATATATTTT.

V gene TRBV5-1 combines with J gene TRBJ2-5; TRBD1 might be the D (5 bases). CDR3 length equals 13 residues. Germline values: CDR1 SGHRS, CDR2 YFSETQ. Trimming stripped 2 bases from V and 4 bases from J, with 9 bases between. This chain's CDR3 is CASSLRGGETQYF. The CDR3 DNA reads as TGCGCCAGCAGCTTAAGGGGTGGAGAGACCCAGTACTTC.

The CDR3 DNA is TGTGCCATCAGACCTAGCGGGTCCACCGGGGAGCTGTTTTTT. Translating gives CAIRPSGSTGELFF. This chain links TRBV10-3 with TRBJ2-2; 8 positions match TRBD2. This CDR3 comprises 14 residues. V shed 6 bases and J 4 bases; nucleotides not matched to a gene: 4. In germline, CDR1 is ENHRY, CDR2 SYGVKD.

The rearrangement uses TRBV19 and TRBJ1-1; D perhaps matches TRBD1 (5 bases). CDR1 and CDR2 (germline): LNHDA, SQIVND (reference sequence). The CDR3 has 17 residues. V lost 5 bases to trimming and J lost 1 base, with 20 bases between them. Here the CDR3 DNA reads TGTGCCAGTAGTGGAACCCTGGGGCCTCCGGGGAACACTGAAGCTTTCTTT. As protein: CASSGTLGPPGNTEAFF.

This chain links TRBV5-1 with TRBJ2-1; D gene unclear. CDR1 SGHRS and CDR2 YFSETQ come from the germline V gene. V was trimmed by 4 bases and J by 0 bases, leaving 8 bases between them. The CDR3 contains 14 residues. The CDR3 reads CASSIGDSYNEQFF. The CDR3 DNA sequence: TGCGCCAGCAGCATAGGAGACTCCTACAATGAGCAGTTCTTC.

There are a few counts of this clone. The chain recombines TRBV7-3 with TRBJ2-1; the match to TRBD1 covers 9 bases. After removal of 2 bases from V and 1 base from J, the junction contained 3 bases not matched to a gene. The CDR3 runs 16 residues. Germline V gives CDR1 SGHTA, CDR2 FQGTGA. The CDR3 DNA is TGTGCCAGCAGCTTATTGGGACAGGGTTCCTACAATGAGCAGTTCTTC. The encoded protein is CASSLLGQGSYNEQFF.

The chain combines TRBV5-6 with TRBJ1-2, with TRBD1 matching 8 bases. This CDR3 is built from 13 residues. Germline V lookup: CDR1 SGHDT, CDR2 YYEEEE. The V gene end was trimmed by 10 bases and the J gene end by 8 bases; junction bases not matched to a gene: 13. The chain's CDR3 is CASLDRGLRGYTF. The CDR3 nucleotides are TGTGCCTCCCTCGACAGGGGCCTTCGCGGCTACACCTTC.

V and J are TRBV27 and TRBJ1-6; D might be TRBD1 (6 bases). Trimming left V 3 bases short and J 7 bases short, with 10 bases between. Germline CDR1 MNHEY, CDR2 SMNVEV (reference sequence). This CDR3 spans 14 amino acids. The DNA for the CDR3 is TGTGCCAGCAGTTTTGGGCAGGGGAATTCACCCCTCCACTTT. Translated, it gives CASSFGQGNSPLHF.

The chain carries TRBV6-1 and TRBJ1-1; D gene ambiguous. The CDR3 contains 14 residues. Per germline, CDR1 MNHNS and CDR2 SASEGT. Trimming removed 2 bases at V and 5 bases at J, with 12 bases between. The CDR3 bases are TGTGCCAGCAGTGAAAGCGTGGTGAGGACTGAAGCTTTCTTT. Protein sequence: CASSESVVRTEAFF.

This clone was recorded only once. The V and J genes are TRBV27 and TRBJ1-2; D may be TRBD1 (5 bases). This CDR3 is 15 amino acids long. The V gene lost 3 bases and the J gene lost 0 bases, with 11 bases spanning the gap. The germline CDR1 and CDR2 sequences are MNHEY and SMNVEV (reference sequence). Written as DNA, the CDR3 is TGTGCCAGCAGTTTTGTTGGGGCGGCTAACTATGGCTACACCTTC. Translating it yields CASSFVGAANYGYTF.

The sample holds one count of this clone. This chain uses TRBV11-2 with TRBJ1-1; D might be TRBD1 (5 bases). CDR1 is SGHAT and CDR2 is FQNNGV in the germline V gene. V lost 3 bases, J lost 11 bases, and 19 bases lay in between. The CDR3 spans 14 residues. The CDR3 region has the DNA TGTGCCAGCAGCTTCATCGAGATTGGGACTGGGGCTTTCTTT. Translated: CASSFIEIGTGAFF.

The chain couples TRBV30 to TRBJ1-1; TRBD1 aligns across 7 bases. The CDR3 runs 15 residues. The germline CDR1 and CDR2 sequences are GTSNPN and SVGIG (reference sequence). Trimming removed 3 bases from V and 1 base from J; junction bases left unmatched: 8. This CDR3 is CAWSALGQPNTEAFF. As DNA, the CDR3 is TGTGCCTGGAGCGCTCTGGGACAGCCGAACACTGAAGCTTTCTTT.

The chain employs TRBV14 and TRBJ2-7; weak D call: TRBD1 (5 bases). Germline V gene sequence: CDR1 SGHDN, CDR2 FVKESK. The V and J ends lost 0 bases and 3 bases respectively, with 12 bases between them. This CDR3 has 15 residues. The CDR3, as DNA: TGTGCCAGCAGCCAAGACACAGGATTCTTCTACGAGCAGTACTTC. Its protein is CASSQDTGFFYEQYF. Full variable domain (missing parts from reference TRBV14 and TRBJ2-7): EAGVTQFPSHSVIEKGQTVTLRCDPISGHDNLYWYRRVMGKEIKFLLHFVKESKQDESGMPNNRFLAERTGGTYSTLKVQPAELEDSGVYFCASSQDTGFFYEQYFGPGTRLTVT.

The chain employs TRBV30 and TRBJ1-6; D is perhaps TRBD1 (5 bases). The V gene lost 2 bases and the J gene lost 6 bases, with 8 bases spanning the gap. This CDR3 comprises 13 residues. The germline gives CDR1 GTSNPN, CDR2 SVGIG (reference sequence). Here the CDR3 DNA reads TGTGCCTGGAGTTCAGGGCGTAATTCACCCCTCCACTTT. Translating it yields CAWSSGRNSPLHF. Full variable domain (missing parts from reference TRBV30 and TRBJ1-6): SQTIHQWPATLVQPVGSPLSLECTVEGTSNPNLYWYRQAAGRGLQLLFYSVGIGQISSEVPQNLSASRPQDRQFILSSKKLLLSDSGFYLCAWSSGRNSPLHFGNGTRLTVT.

This sequence joins TRBV27 and TRBJ1-2; a weak D match, TRBD1 (6 bases). The germline V gene has CDR1 MNHEY and CDR2 SMNVEV (reference sequence). V lost 3 bases and J lost 2, with 13 bases in between. This CDR3 is 15 amino acids long. For the CDR3, the DNA is TGTGCCAGCAGTTTCCTGACAGGTGGGAACTATGGCTACACCTTC. Amino acid sequence: CASSFLTGGNYGYTF.

V gene TRBV30 combines with J gene TRBJ1-6, with D uncertain. The CDR3 consists of 16 residues. With 0 bases removed from V and 9 bases from J, the gap between germline ends came to 18 bases. CDR1 and CDR2 from the germline V gene are GTSNPN and SVGIG (reference sequence). CDR3 sequence reads: CAWSVQPRGISSPLHF. As DNA, the CDR3 is TGTGCCTGGAGTGTACAGCCCCGGGGTATTAGTTCACCCCTCCACTTT.

Notes on this clone: Mismatch with germline at one junction end may stem from a read error. V usage is TRBV7-7 and J usage is TRBJ2-5, with a tentative D call TRBD2 (6 bases). Per germline, CDR1 SSHAT and CDR2 FNYEAQ (reference sequence). The CDR3 extends over 14 amino acids. CDR3 sequence: CASSLAGTQETQYF. DNA for the CDR3: TGTGCTAGCAGCTTAGCCGGGACTCAAGAGACCCAGTACTTC.

The J gene is TRBJ2-1, the V gene TRBV6-1; D possibly corresponds to TRBD2 (6 bases). CDR3 length: 14 amino acids. The germline CDR1 and CDR2 sequences are MNHNS and SASEGT. Trimming took off 6 bases at V and 6 bases at J, with 15 bases between the two ends. The CDR3 coding sequence is TGTGCCAGCAGGACCGGGACTGGTTTCAATGAGCAGTTCTTC. This sequence encodes CASRTGTGFNEQFF.

The V call is TRBV14, the J call TRBJ1-4; D is perhaps TRBD1 (5 bases). Trimming removed 0 bases at V and 7 bases at J, with 15 bases between. The CDR3 is made up of 16 amino acids. Germline-derived CDR1 and CDR2 are SGHDN and FVKESK. Here the CDR3 reads CASSQDMVGVGEKLFF. CDR3 DNA sequence: TGTGCCAGCAGCCAAGATATGGTAGGGGTGGGTGAAAAACTGTTTTTT.

The gene calls are TRBV18 and TRBJ2-7; the D gene is possibly TRBD1 (6 bases). Germline-derived CDR1 and CDR2 are KGHSH and LQKENI. Trimming took 3 bases from V and 1 from J, leaving 10 bases between them. This CDR3 has 14 residues. This chain's CDR3 is CASSPGGGSYEQYF. Written as DNA, the CDR3 is TGTGCCAGCTCACCTGGGGGCGGGTCCTACGAGCAGTACTTC.

The genes are TRBV5-1 and TRBJ2-1; the D gene is possibly TRBD2 (5 bases). The CDR3 runs to 17 residues. Trimming left V 1 base short and J 3 bases short, with 17 bases between. Germline values: CDR1 SGHRS, CDR2 YFSETQ. The CDR3 bases are TGCGCCAGCAGCTTGAATCGATCAGGACTCAACTACAATGAGCAGTTCTTC. This sequence encodes CASSLNRSGLNYNEQFF.

The rearrangement joins TRBV6-1 to TRBJ2-7; 8 bases align to TRBD2. This CDR3 contains 14 residues. The junction had 8 bases not matched to a gene; V was cut back by 8 bases and J by 2 bases. Per germline, CDR1 MNHNS and CDR2 SASEGT. The CDR3 loop reads CASALLADAYEQYF. In DNA form, the CDR3 reads TGTGCCAGCGCTTTACTAGCGGACGCCTACGAGCAGTACTTC.

V is TRBV30 and J is TRBJ1-2; perhaps TRBD1 as D (5 bases). With 7 bases removed from V and 7 bases from J, the gap between germline ends came to 16 bases. The CDR3 length is 12 residues. The germline CDR1 and CDR2 sequences are GTSNPN and SVGIG (reference sequence). The CDR3 region has the DNA TGTGCCTCCAGGGAGGGGTCGGGTGGCTACACCTTC. The encoded protein is CASREGSGGYTF.

This rearrangement joins TRBV13 to TRBJ1-4; possible D gene TRBD1, 6 bases. V was trimmed by 5 bases and J by 16 bases, leaving 17 bases between them. This CDR3 has 12 amino acids. The germline V gene encodes CDR1 PRHDT and CDR2 FYEKMQ (reference sequence). The CDR3 loop reads CASSARGGPPFF. In nucleotides, the CDR3 is TGTGCCAGCAGCGCAAGGGGGGGCCCACCGTTTTTT.

The chain carries TRBV5-1 and TRBJ2-6; D gene unclear. The CDR3 consists of 16 residues. In germline, CDR1 is SGHRS, CDR2 YFSETQ. The V end lost 1 base, the J end lost 1 base, and 9 bases lay between the germline ends. The CDR3 is CASSLQLLSGANVLTF. The CDR3 coding sequence is TGCGCCAGCAGCTTGCAACTGCTATCTGGGGCCAACGTCCTGACTTTC. Supplemented by reference TRBV5-1 and TRBJ2-6, the full variable domain reads KAGVTQTPRYLIKTRGQQVTLSCSPISGHRSVSWYQQTPGQGLQFLFEYFSETQRNKGNFPGRFSGRQFSNSRSEMNVSTLELGDSALYLCASSLQLLSGANVLTFGAGSRLTVL.